This T cell receptor beta chain was found in a study of regulatory T cells. Regarding the study as a whole: Skewed V and J usage and few unique V-J pairs marked patient repertoires, most in Tregs.

Patients aged 2 to 39 years had fewer naive and more memory CD4+ and CD8+ T cells. Trimming took 3 bases from V and 3 from J, leaving 6 bases between them. The CDR3 contains 12 residues. Germline V CDR1 and CDR2: MNHNS, SASEGT. In the case of this clone: What it recognizes is unknown.

The primer mix had 52 TRBV and 13 TRBJ primers. TCRdb's table, derived via immunoSEQ multiplex PCR, lists solely in-frame clones and lacks some. The sample contains fewer than 13,000 clones, 75% to 90% of which appear only once. The specimen was CD8+ T cells sorted from blood. V is TRBV6-1 and J is TRBJ2-7; D is undetermined. The source is a young adult with CD3G deficiency. In nucleotides, the CDR3 is TGTGCCAGCAGTGACCGGTTCTACGAGCAGTACTTC. This gives the protein CASSDRFYEQYF.